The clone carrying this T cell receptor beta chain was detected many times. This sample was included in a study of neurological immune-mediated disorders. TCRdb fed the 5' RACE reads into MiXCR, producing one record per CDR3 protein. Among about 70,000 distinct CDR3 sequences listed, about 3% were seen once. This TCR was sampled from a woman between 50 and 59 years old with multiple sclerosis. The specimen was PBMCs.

The CDR3 region is CASSQLTVTDEQFF. The DNA for the CDR3 is TGTGCCAGCAGTCAATTGACAGTTACCGATGAGCAGTTCTTC. V gene TRBV12-3 or TRBV12-4 combines with J gene TRBJ2-1; weak D call: TRBD1 (5 bases). The CDR3 is made up of 14 amino acids. The V end lost 5 bases, the J end lost 8 bases, and 16 bases lay between the germline ends.